The TCR beta chain under discussion was sequenced for a study of CD8+CD57+ T cells in acquired aplastic anemia. Details on this clonotype: Its antigen is as yet unknown.

The study profiled TCR beta VDJ and CDR3 using genomic DNA as template. TCRdb independently ran MiXCR on the reads; one entry per CDR3 protein. The repertoire includes about 200,000 distinct CDR3 sequences, roughly 33% of them detected once, and 0.95% to 1.2% sits in the top ten. Overall study results and limits: Researchers reported that CD8+ Simpson's diversity was not significantly different in patients versus controls.

CDR1 is SGHRS, CDR2 YFSETQ, per germline. This CDR3 region has 13 residues. The junction had 12 bases not matched to a gene; V was cut back by 7 bases and J by 11 bases. The chain is built from TRBV5-1 and TRBJ2-7, with TRBD1 identical over 10 bases. The sequencing input was sorted CD4+, CD8+, or CD8+CD57+ T cells (not recorded which) from PBMCs. The clonotype originates from a human donor in good health, serving as a control. The CDR3 here is CASQTGTGEIEYF. Here the CDR3 DNA reads TGCGCCAGCCAGACCGGGACAGGGGAGATCGAGTACTTC.